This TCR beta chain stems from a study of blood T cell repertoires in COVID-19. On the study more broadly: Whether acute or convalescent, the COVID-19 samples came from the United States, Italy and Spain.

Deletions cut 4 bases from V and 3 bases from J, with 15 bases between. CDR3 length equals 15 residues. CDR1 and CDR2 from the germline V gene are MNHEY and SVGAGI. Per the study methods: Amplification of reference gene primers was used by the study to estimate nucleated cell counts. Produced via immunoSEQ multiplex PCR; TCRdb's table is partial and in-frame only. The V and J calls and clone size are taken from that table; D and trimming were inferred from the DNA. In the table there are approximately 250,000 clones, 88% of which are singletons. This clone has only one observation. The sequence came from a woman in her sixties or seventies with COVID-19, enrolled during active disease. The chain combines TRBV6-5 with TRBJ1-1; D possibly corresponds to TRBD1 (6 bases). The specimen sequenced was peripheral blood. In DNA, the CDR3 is TGTGCCAGCAGTTTAGATCAGGGGACACACACTGAAGCTTTCTTT. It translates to CASSLDQGTHTEAFF.